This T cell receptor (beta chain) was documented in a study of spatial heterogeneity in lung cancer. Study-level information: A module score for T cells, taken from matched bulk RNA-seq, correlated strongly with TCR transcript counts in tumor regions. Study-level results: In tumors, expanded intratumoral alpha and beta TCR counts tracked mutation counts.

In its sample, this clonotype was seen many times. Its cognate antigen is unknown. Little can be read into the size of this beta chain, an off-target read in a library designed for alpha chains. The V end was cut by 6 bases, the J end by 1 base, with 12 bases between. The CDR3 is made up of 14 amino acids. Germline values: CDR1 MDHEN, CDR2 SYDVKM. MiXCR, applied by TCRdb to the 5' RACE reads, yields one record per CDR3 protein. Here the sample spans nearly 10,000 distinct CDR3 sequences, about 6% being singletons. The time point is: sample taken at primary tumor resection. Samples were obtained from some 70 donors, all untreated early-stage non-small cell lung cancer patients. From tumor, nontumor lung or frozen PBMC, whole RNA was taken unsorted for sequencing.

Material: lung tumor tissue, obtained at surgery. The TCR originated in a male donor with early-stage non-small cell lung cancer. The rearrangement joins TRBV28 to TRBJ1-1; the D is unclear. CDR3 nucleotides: TGTGCCAGCAGACAACCCGGGTCGAACACTGAAGCTTTCTTT. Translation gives CASRQPGSNTEAFF.